A single sample is the source of the 2 T cell receptor beta chains below, sequenced in a study of blood T cells in healthy people across ages. For the second PCR, which ran for roughly 6 to 12 cycles, a sample-barcoded 5' primer and a J-beta primer mix were used. TCRdb used MiXCR to reprocess the 5' RACE reads, holding one entry per CDR3 protein. The top ten hold 41% of the sample, which has over 700,000 distinct CDR3 sequences, about 55% seen once. The material sequenced was blood. The origin of the receptors is a man aged 80 or over in good health.

V usage is TRBV5-6 and J usage is TRBJ2-1; 10 positions match TRBD2. The CDR3 is made up of 14 amino acids. Germline CDR1 reads SGHDT; CDR2 reads YYEEEE. Trimming removed 6 bases from V and 7 bases from J; junction bases left unmatched: 7. CDR3 DNA sequence: TGTGCCAGCACCCTAGCGGGAGTGCAGAATGAGCAGTTCTTC. Translation gives CASTLAGVQNEQFF. Full variable domain (rest looked up from reference TRBV5-6 and TRBJ2-1): DAGVTQSPTHLIKTRGQQVTLRCSPKSGHDTVSWYQQALGQGPQFIFQYYEEEERQRGNFPDRFSGHQFPNYSSELNVNALLLGDSALYLCASTLAGVQNEQFFGPGTRLTVL.

The V call is TRBV7-8, the J call TRBJ2-7; perhaps TRBD1 as D (6 bases). Between the trimmed V and J ends, which lost 2 bases and 7 bases, there was a span of 15 bases. The CDR3 consists of 14 residues. The germline CDR1 and CDR2 sequences are SGHVS and FQNEAQ. CDR3 nucleotide sequence: TGTGCCAGCAGCTTACAACAGGGCGAGGGGGAGCAGTACTTC. Protein sequence: CASSLQQGEGEQYF.